The entry below gives a single TCR beta chain sequence along with its context. Its antigen is still unknown. The data derive from a study of post-analysis software for immune sequencing data. General study results and limits: Controls showed significantly higher normalized Chao1 diversity than did multiple sclerosis patients. F-measure co-clustering was strong for batch-matched samples.

Unique molecular identifiers featured in each of the TCR beta cDNA libraries. Input of about 0.9 to 10 million T cells yielded 500,000 to 550,000 cDNA molecules. TCRdb reanalysed the PCR reads using MiXCR and keeps one entry per CDR3 protein. Of around 190,000 distinct CDR3 sequences detected, 29% appear once; the ten largest clones hold roughly 3.4%. The specimen was blood. The clonotype comes from a girl aged 2-17 years with multiple sclerosis.

The DNA of the CDR3 is TGTGCCAGTAGTGACTTTGGACACCTGAACACTGAAGCTTTCTTT. It encodes CASSDFGHLNTEAFF. The chain combines TRBV19 with TRBJ1-1; maybe TRBD1 (5 bases). With 5 bases removed from V and 0 bases from J, the gap between germline ends came to 13 bases. The CDR3 sequence is 15 residues long. Per the germline V gene, CDR1 is LNHDA and CDR2 is SQIVND (reference sequence).